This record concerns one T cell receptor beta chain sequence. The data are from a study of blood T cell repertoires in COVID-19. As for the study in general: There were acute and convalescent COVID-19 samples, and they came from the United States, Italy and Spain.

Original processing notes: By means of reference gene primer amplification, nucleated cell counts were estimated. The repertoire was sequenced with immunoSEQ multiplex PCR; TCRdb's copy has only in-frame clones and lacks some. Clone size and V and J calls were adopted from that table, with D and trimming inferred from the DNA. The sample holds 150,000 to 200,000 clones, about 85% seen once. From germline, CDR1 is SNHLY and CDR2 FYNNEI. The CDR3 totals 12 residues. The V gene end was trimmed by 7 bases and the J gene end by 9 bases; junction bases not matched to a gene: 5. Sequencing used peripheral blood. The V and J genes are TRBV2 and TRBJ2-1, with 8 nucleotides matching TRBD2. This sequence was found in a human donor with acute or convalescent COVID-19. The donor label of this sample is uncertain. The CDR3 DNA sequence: TGTGCCAGCACCGCCGGGGGGGGTGAGCAGTTCTTC. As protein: CASTAGGGEQFF.